This T cell receptor (beta chain) was found in a study of cytomegalovirus exposure and HLA in healthy donors. Notes on the study in general: Later work associated roughly 15,000 TCR beta sequences with HLA alleles at 0.05 false discovery rate. Analyzed later, association rates of TCRs varied across HLA loci, with DRB1 most and HLA-C fewest.

The PCR ran on 60 Vbeta and 13 Jbeta primers. The assay was immunoSEQ multiplex PCR, and TCRdb's table has in-frame clones only and misses some. The repertoire includes more than 80,000 clones, around 70% of them detected once, and more than 2.5% sits in the top ten. The CDR3 consists of 13 residues. Germline V gives CDR1 MGHRA, CDR2 YSYEKL. Trimming removed 1 base at V and 7 bases at J, with 8 bases between. For this clone: Its target is unknown.

The sample taken for sequencing was PBMCs. This clonotype originated in a man in his fifties in good health and CMV-seronegative. The gene calls are TRBV4-1 and TRBJ1-5, with no clear D. CDR3 sequence: CASSQGVRQPQHF. The CDR3 nucleotides read TGCGCCAGCAGCCAAGGGGTGCGGCAGCCCCAGCATTTT.